This entry is about one T cell receptor (beta chain). The data originate from a study of T-cell memory formation after mild COVID-19. CDR3 length: 15 amino acids. V lost 3 bases, J lost 2 bases, and 7 bases stayed unmatched. CDR1 SEHNR and CDR2 FQNEAQ come from the germline V gene (reference sequence). TCRdb recomputed calls from the 5' RACE reads with MiXCR, one row per CDR3 protein. The data contain just over 400,000 distinct CDR3 sequences, around a quarter of them singletons. Sample: PBMCs or a T cell subset sorted from them (not recorded which). J is TRBJ2-7 and V is TRBV7-9, with 7 bases fitting TRBD1. This receptor was obtained from an adult woman who had mild COVID-19 (a few samples of this study predate the infection). Cell type and time point are not known. CDR3 protein: CASSFLQGLTYEQYF. The CDR3 region has the DNA TGTGCCAGCAGCTTCTTACAGGGGTTAACCTACGAGCAGTACTTC.